This T cell receptor (beta chain) was obtained from a study of control samples from healthy donors and cancer patients. Generated by immunoSEQ multiplex PCR, the TCRdb table keeps only in-frame clones and is missing some. Of fewer than 95,000 clones in the sample, approximately 90% were seen once. Per germline, CDR1 MNHEY and CDR2 SVGEGT. The germline V and J ends were trimmed by 5 bases and 8 bases, with 15 bases remaining between them. The CDR3 has 14 amino acids. This clonotype originated in a woman aged 45-65 years in good health. The sequenced material came from blood. The genes are TRBV6-2 or TRBV6-3 and TRBJ1-4; TRBD1 is a possible D gene (5 bases). In DNA form, the CDR3 reads TGTGCCAGCAGTGACCGGGACGGGAACGAAAAACTGTTTTTT. This translates into CASSDRDGNEKLFF.